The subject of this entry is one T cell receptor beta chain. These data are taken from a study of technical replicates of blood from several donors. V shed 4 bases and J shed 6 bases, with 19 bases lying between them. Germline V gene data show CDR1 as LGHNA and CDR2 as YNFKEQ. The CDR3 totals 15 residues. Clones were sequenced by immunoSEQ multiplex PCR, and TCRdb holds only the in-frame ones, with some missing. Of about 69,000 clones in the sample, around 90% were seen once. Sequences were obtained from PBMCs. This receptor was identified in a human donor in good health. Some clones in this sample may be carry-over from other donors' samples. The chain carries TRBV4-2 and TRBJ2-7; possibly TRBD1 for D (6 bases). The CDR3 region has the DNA TGTGCCAGCAGCCCCCAAAAAGGACAGAAGGCCGAGCAGTACTTC. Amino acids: CASSPQKGQKAEQYF.